These 28 T cell receptor beta chains came from one sample sequenced in a study of shared clonotypes between healthy human individuals. Sequencing used immunoSEQ multiplex PCR; TCRdb keeps in-frame clones, though not all of them. The table records 660,000 or so clones, around 96% of them present only once. The naive CD8 population came from CD45RO-negative cells selected for CCR7, without terminally differentiated effector memory CD45RA+ cells. Sequencing input: naive CD8+ T cells sorted from blood. All receptors derive from a woman in her twenties or thirties in good health.

The chain employs TRBV6-5 and TRBJ1-1; D is perhaps TRBD1 (5 bases). Germline CDR1 and CDR2: MNHEY and SVGAGI. Trimming took off 5 bases at V and 8 bases at J, with 12 bases between the two ends. There are 12 residues in the CDR3. The CDR3 DNA is TGTGCCAGCAGTACGGCAGGGCTAGAAGCTTTCTTT. Translation gives CASSTAGLEAFF.

The chain has TRBV6-5 and TRBJ1-2, with no clear D. In germline, CDR1 is MNHEY, CDR2 SVGAGI. V was shortened by 0 bases and J by 4 bases, with 6 bases between the two germline ends. This CDR3 spans 13 amino acids. Written as DNA, the CDR3 is TGTGCCAGCAGTTACTCCCCGACCTATGGCTACACCTTC. This sequence encodes CASSYSPTYGYTF.

The chain combines TRBV4-1 with TRBJ2-1, with 14 bases matching TRBD2. The CDR3 length is 16 residues. With V trimmed by 5 bases and J by 7 bases, 7 bases remained unmatched. The germline V gene encodes CDR1 MGHRA and CDR2 YSYEKL. The DNA of the CDR3 is TGCGCCAGCAGCAGCAGACTAGCGGGAGGGGGTAATGAGCAGTTCTTC. Protein: CASSSRLAGGGNEQFF.

In nucleotides, the CDR3 is TGTGCCAGCAGCCGGAAGTCGTCCTACACTGAAGCTTTCTTT. Translating it yields CASSRKSSYTEAFF. V usage is TRBV27 and J usage is TRBJ1-1, with no clear D. Per germline, CDR1 MNHEY and CDR2 SMNVEV (reference sequence). The V gene lost 6 bases and the J gene lost 3 bases, with 14 bases spanning the gap. This CDR3 contains 14 residues.

The J gene is TRBJ2-1, the V gene TRBV19; 7 nucleotides match TRBD2. Trimming at V came to 6 bases and at J to 4 bases, leaving 9 bases not matched to a gene. The CDR3 is 15 amino acids. Germline V gene data show CDR1 as LNHDA and CDR2 as SQIVND (reference sequence). CDR3 nucleotide sequence: TGTGCCAGTAGCTTTTCGGGCGGGAGTTACAATGAGCAGTTCTTC. Its protein product is CASSFSGGSYNEQFF.

In DNA form, the CDR3 reads TGTGCCAGCAGCTATGGGCCAACCAGTGAGGGCTACACCTTC. This gives the protein CASSYGPTSEGYTF. The V and J genes are TRBV7-9 and TRBJ1-2, with D unresolved. The CDR3 length is 14 residues. The V and J ends lost 4 bases and 8 bases respectively, with 17 bases between them. Germline V gene sequence: CDR1 SEHNR, CDR2 FQNEAQ (reference sequence).

This chain joins TRBV28 and TRBJ2-1; 11 bases match TRBD2. This CDR3 is built from 14 residues. The J segment lost 7 bases and the V segment lost 5 bases, leaving 4 bases of the junction unmatched. Germline loops: CDR1 MDHEN, CDR2 SYDVKM. CDR3 region: CASSLLAGGNEQFF. The CDR3 DNA is TGTGCCAGCAGTCTTTTAGCGGGAGGGAATGAGCAGTTCTTC.

J is TRBJ2-1 and V is TRBV5-1, with 14 bases fitting TRBD2. Trimming removed 1 base from V and 8 bases from J; junction bases left unmatched: 11. From germline, CDR1 is SGHRS and CDR2 YFSETQ. This CDR3 has 18 residues. The CDR3 reads CASSLFIPGTSGSDEQFF. The CDR3 DNA reads TGCGCCAGCAGCTTGTTTATCCCTGGGACTAGCGGGAGTGATGAGCAGTTCTTC. The full variable domain, completed using reference TRBV5-1 and TRBJ2-1, is KAGVTQTPRYLIKTRGQQVTLSCSPISGHRSVSWYQQTPGQGLQFLFEYFSETQRNKGNFPGRFSGRQFSNSRSEMNVSTLELGDSALYLCASSLFIPGTSGSDEQFFGPGTRLTVL.

This chain uses TRBV7-9 with TRBJ2-7, with D tentatively TRBD1 or TRBD2 (6 bases each). Germline CDR1 and CDR2: SEHNR and FQNEAQ (reference sequence). The V end lost 5 bases, the J end lost 7 bases, and 15 bases lay between the germline ends. The CDR3 covers 13 residues. The CDR3 loop reads CASSPPQGGEQYF. The DNA for the CDR3 is TGTGCCAGCAGCCCACCCCAAGGGGGGGAGCAGTACTTC.

This chain uses TRBV27 with TRBJ2-1; 13 positions match TRBD2. The V gene's germline CDR1 is MNHEY and CDR2 SMNVEV (reference sequence). The V gene end was trimmed by 4 bases and the J gene end by 4 bases; junction bases not matched to a gene: 7. The CDR3 is 17 residues long. In DNA form, the CDR3 reads TGTGCCAGCAGTTGGGGACTAGCGGGAAGAAATTACAATGAGCAGTTCTTC. It codes for CASSWGLAGRNYNEQFF.

The chain employs TRBV4-1 and TRBJ2-7; no clear D gene. V dropped 4 bases and J dropped 0 bases, with 10 bases sitting between them. The CDR3 covers 14 residues. The V gene's germline CDR1 is MGHRA and CDR2 YSYEKL. The CDR3 spells CASSPGMFSYEQYF. CDR3 sequence (DNA): TGCGCCAGCAGCCCGGGCATGTTCTCCTACGAGCAGTACTTC.

V is TRBV10-2 and J is TRBJ2-3; 7 positions match TRBD2. J gave up 6 bases and V 6 bases, and 9 bases lay outside the gene matches. The CDR3 is 14 residues long. CDR1 and CDR2 from the germline V gene are WSHSY and SAAADI. The CDR3 nucleotides read TGCGCCAGCAGCCTAGGACTAGTCTCTGATACGCAGTATTTT. Translated: CASSLGLVSDTQYF.

The sample holds one count of this clone. The genes are TRBV28 and TRBJ2-5; 8 nucleotides match TRBD1. Germline CDR1 reads MDHEN; CDR2 reads SYDVKM. The J segment lost 3 bases and the V segment lost 2 bases, leaving 14 bases of the junction unmatched. The CDR3 is 18 residues long. The DNA for the CDR3 is TGTGCCAGCAGTTTAATCCTTGGGGGGACAGGTTTCGAAGAGACCCAGTACTTC. Amino acid sequence: CASSLILGGTGFEETQYF.

The chain joins TRBV27 to TRBJ1-1; possibly TRBD1 for D (5 bases). V lost 3 bases to trimming and J lost 1 base, with 9 bases between them. This CDR3 comprises 14 residues. CDR1 MNHEY and CDR2 SMNVEV come from the germline V gene (reference sequence). CDR3 nucleotide sequence: TGTGCCAGCAGTTTCATGGGGACGAACACTGAAGCTTTCTTT. Protein: CASSFMGTNTEAFF.

The rearrangement links TRBV11-2 to TRBJ2-7, with a tentative D call TRBD1 (6 bases). This CDR3 has 13 residues. Germline V gene lookup returns CDR1 SGHAT and CDR2 FQNNGV. V lost 2 bases and J 4 bases, leaving 9 bases between the germline ends. CDR3 protein: CASSLPGVYEQYF. CDR3 nucleotides: TGTGCCAGCAGCTTACCAGGGGTATACGAGCAGTACTTC.

This chain connects TRBV5-6 to TRBJ1-1; D remains unclear. V was cut by 4 bases and J by 4 bases, with 11 bases left in between. The CDR3 runs 13 residues. Germline V gives CDR1 SGHDT, CDR2 YYEEEE. The CDR3 region is CASSPGGPTEAFF. In DNA, the CDR3 is TGTGCCAGCAGCCCGGGCGGACCCACTGAAGCTTTCTTT.

The chain joins TRBV6-8 to TRBJ1-2, with TRBD1 identical over 8 bases. CDR1 MNHGY and CDR2 SAAAGT come from the germline V gene. This CDR3 has 18 amino acids. V gave up 7 bases and J gave up 8 bases; unmatched junction bases: 24. CDR3 sequence: CASNADAPAGTGPRGYTF. CDR3 nucleotides: TGTGCCAGCAACGCCGACGCCCCCGCCGGGACAGGACCGCGAGGCTACACCTTC.

This clone showed up just a few times. The J gene is TRBJ1-1, the V gene TRBV5-6; D gene uncertain. Germline values: CDR1 SGHDT, CDR2 YYEEEE. Trimming cost V 1 base and J 1 base, with 5 bases left between them. The CDR3 consists of 13 residues. The CDR3 DNA reads as TGTGCCAGCAGCTTGTACGAGAACACTGAAGCTTTCTTT. Translated: CASSLYENTEAFF.

The V and J genes are TRBV5-6 and TRBJ2-1; 7 bases map to TRBD2. V lost 0 bases, J lost 5 bases, and 8 bases stayed unmatched. This CDR3 has 16 amino acids. Germline V lookup: CDR1 SGHDT, CDR2 YYEEEE. This CDR3 is CASSLERAGRDNEQFF. CDR3 DNA sequence: TGTGCCAGCAGCTTGGAGAGGGCTGGGAGGGACAATGAGCAGTTCTTC.

This clone was counted only a few times. The chain is built from TRBV19 and TRBJ2-7; D call uncertain. Germline V gene data show CDR1 as LNHDA and CDR2 as SQIVND (reference sequence). Trimming cost V 1 base and J 7 bases, with 11 bases left between them. The CDR3 is 13 residues long. The CDR3, as DNA: TGTGCCAGTAGTATAGTCCCGCTCGGGGAGCAGTACTTC. Translating gives CASSIVPLGEQYF.

Concerning this clone itself: The sample holds other DNA sequences that translate to the same CDR3. This rearrangement joins TRBV27 to TRBJ1-1, with D possibly matching TRBD1 (5 bases). Germline V gene data show CDR1 as MNHEY and CDR2 as SMNVEV (reference sequence). Between the trimmed V and J ends, which lost 5 bases and 1 base, there was a span of 8 bases. CDR3 length: 13 residues. The CDR3 coding sequence is TGTGCCAGCAGTCCGGGACCGAACACTGAAGCTTTCTTT. It is translated as CASSPGPNTEAFF.

This sequence joins TRBV28 and TRBJ1-4; the D gene is possibly TRBD1 (5 bases). The ends were cut back, 2 bases at V and 0 bases at J, with 13 bases in the middle. This CDR3 is built from 17 residues. Germline V gene lookup returns CDR1 MDHEN and CDR2 SYDVKM. The CDR3 DNA reads TGTGCCAGCAGTTTAGGTCGTCGGACATCAACTAATGAAAAACTGTTTTTT. Translation gives CASSLGRRTSTNEKLFF.

The V call is TRBV11-2, the J call TRBJ2-7; no clear D gene. Germline values: CDR1 SGHAT, CDR2 FQNNGV. Between the trimmed V and J ends, which lost 0 bases and 0 bases, there was a span of 9 bases. This CDR3 has 15 amino acids. The CDR3 DNA follows: TGTGCCAGCAGCTTAGATCAGGTGGACTCCTACGAGCAGTACTTC. Its protein product is CASSLDQVDSYEQYF.

CDR3 sequence: CASSTGGFYNEQFF. The CDR3 DNA follows: TGTGCCAGTAGTACAGGGGGCTTCTACAATGAGCAGTTCTTC. The chain joins TRBV19 to TRBJ2-1; 8 nucleotides match TRBD1. Germline lookup yields CDR1 LNHDA and CDR2 SQIVND (reference sequence). The CDR3 runs to 14 residues. Trimming cost V 4 bases and J 3 bases; bases outside gene matches: 2.

The chain has TRBV5-6 and TRBJ2-7; D might be TRBD1 (6 bases). The germline V and J ends were trimmed by 3 bases and 2 bases, with 9 bases remaining between them. CDR3 length: 13 residues. Per germline, CDR1 SGHDT and CDR2 YYEEEE. The CDR3 loop is CASSSQGTYEQYF. DNA of the CDR3: TGTGCCAGCAGCTCTCAGGGGACCTACGAGCAGTACTTC.

The chain couples TRBV11-2 to TRBJ2-3; 8 nucleotides line up with TRBD2. Germline V lookup: CDR1 SGHAT, CDR2 FQNNGV. This CDR3 comprises 17 residues. Trimming removed 1 base from V and 2 bases from J; junction bases left unmatched: 8. The CDR3 coding sequence is TGTGCCAGCAGCTTAGGAGTCGCGCGGGAGGCCACAGATACGCAGTATTTT. Translated: CASSLGVAREATDTQYF.

V and J are TRBV29-1 and TRBJ2-1; the match to TRBD2 covers 14 bases. V gave up 3 bases and J gave up 1 base; unmatched junction bases: 5. This CDR3 region has 17 residues. The germline gives CDR1 SQVTM, CDR2 ANQGSEA. The CDR3 region has the DNA TGCAGCGTTGAGGGGACTAGCGGGAGAATTTCCTACAATGAGCAGTTCTTC. This codes for CSVEGTSGRISYNEQFF.

V is TRBV27 and J is TRBJ2-7; perhaps TRBD2 as D (6 bases). V was clipped by 5 bases and J by 2 bases, with 10 bases between them. Germline V CDR1 and CDR2: MNHEY, SMNVEV (reference sequence). The CDR3 runs 13 residues. The CDR3 protein is CASSLARPYEQYF. The CDR3 nucleotides are TGTGCCAGCAGTCTAGCGCGACCCTACGAGCAGTACTTC.